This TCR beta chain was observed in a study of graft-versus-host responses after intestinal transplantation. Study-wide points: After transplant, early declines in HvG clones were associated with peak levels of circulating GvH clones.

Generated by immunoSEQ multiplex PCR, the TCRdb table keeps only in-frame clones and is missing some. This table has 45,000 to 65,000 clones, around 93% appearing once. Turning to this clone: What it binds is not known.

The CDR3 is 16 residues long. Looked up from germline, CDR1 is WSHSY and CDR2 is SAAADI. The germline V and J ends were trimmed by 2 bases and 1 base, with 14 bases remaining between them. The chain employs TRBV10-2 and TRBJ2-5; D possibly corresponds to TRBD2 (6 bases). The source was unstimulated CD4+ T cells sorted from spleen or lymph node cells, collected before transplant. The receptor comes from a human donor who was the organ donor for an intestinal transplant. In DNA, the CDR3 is TGCGCCAGCAGTGAGGCTTGGGGACTGCCCCAAGAGACCCAGTACTTC. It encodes CASSEAWGLPQETQYF.